This T cell receptor (beta chain) emerged from a study of blood T cell repertoires in COVID-19. With V trimmed by 6 bases and J by 8 bases, 7 bases remained unmatched. This CDR3 spans 13 amino acids. Sequencing was performed with immunoSEQ multiplex PCR; in TCRdb, only in-frame clones are kept and a portion is missing. The data hold some 300,000 clones, with approximately 88% observed a single time. The sequence came from a woman in her twenties or thirties who had recovered from COVID-19. Sequencing input: peripheral blood. The rearrangement uses TRBV12-3 or TRBV12-4 and TRBJ1-2, with 9 bases matching TRBD1. CDR3 DNA sequence: TGTGCCAGCAGCTGGGACAGGGCGGGAGGCTACACCTTC. This codes for CASSWDRAGGYTF.